The entry below describes one T cell receptor beta chain. The antigen is undetermined. The sample comes from a study of chemoradiotherapy in HPV16-positive cancers. Study outcomes and limitations: HPV-responsive T-cell expansion during chemoradiotherapy was linked to improved recurrence-free survival in HPV16-positive patients. Candidate HPV-specific clones and E7-related TCR motifs grew in tumor during treatment.

Some clones are missing from TCRdb's copy, which holds only in-frame ones; the method was immunoSEQ multiplex PCR. The table has over 2,500 clones, approximately 86% seen once. Over chemoradiotherapy, repertoires were sampled more than once. The CDR3 covers 16 residues. Germline CDR1 is LGHNA and CDR2 is YNFKEQ. The junction had 3 bases not matched to a gene; V was cut back by 0 bases and J by 2 bases. Material: tumor tissue, obtained from a patient who underwent chemoradiotherapy. The receptor's source is a human donor with HPV-associated anogenital cancer. This chain uses TRBV4-2 with TRBJ2-7, with 11 bases that match TRBD2. The CDR3: CASSQDLTSGAYEQYF. CDR3 in DNA: TGTGCCAGCAGCCAAGATTTGACTAGCGGGGCCTACGAGCAGTACTTC.